This is a list of T cell receptor beta chains from one sample in a study of early stage breast cancer tumors. Sequencing used immunoSEQ multiplex PCR; TCRdb keeps in-frame clones, though not all of them. The data show some 58,000 clones, around 80% seen once. The material sequenced was blood. All receptors derive from a young adult with breast cancer. Both conserved end residues are part of each CDR3. D genes are given only for firm matches. Size is stated for part of the rows, as once, few or many counts, or as a class when the clone is expanded.

TRBJ2-7	-	TRBD2	TRBV11-3	CASSQGTSGGYEQYF	TGTGCCAGCAGCCAAGGGACTAGCGGGGGCTACGAGCAGTACTTC
TRBJ2-7	-	TRBD2	TRBV4-3	CASSQQTSGRFQSYEQYF	TGCGCCAGCAGCCAACAGACTAGCGGGAGGTTCCAATCCTACGAGCAGTACTTC
TRBJ1-1	once	-	TRBV27	CASSLSLRTARRSEAFF	TGTGCCAGCAGTTTATCGCTCAGGACAGCCAGGAGATCTGAAGCTTTCTTT
TRBJ2-1	-	-	TRBV6-1	CASSVGNPGLGWNEQFF	TGTGCCAGCAGTGTAGGCAATCCGGGACTGGGGTGGAATGAGCAGTTCTTC
TRBJ1-2	few	-	TRBV6-4	CASSADGLPSGYTF	TGTGCCAGCAGTGCTGACGGACTTCCCTCTGGCTACACCTTC
TRBJ1-1	-	-	TRBV6-5	CASSYPGSTEAFF	TGTGCCAGCAGTTATCCAGGGAGCACTGAAGCTTTCTTT
TRBJ2-7	-	-	TRBV2	CASSERVSAWYEQYF	TGTGCCAGCAGTGAACGCGTAAGCGCCTGGTACGAGCAGTACTTC
TRBJ2-3	-	-	TRBV18	CASSRVQPDTQYF	TGTGCCAGCTCACGTGTACAGCCAGATACGCAGTATTTT
TRBJ2-5	-	-	TRBV29-1	CSVQGRGETQYF	TGCAGCGTGCAGGGGCGCGGGGAGACCCAGTACTTC
TRBJ1-6	-	-	TRBV7-6	CASSLGAGNSGPLHF	TGTGCCAGCAGCTTAGGGGCAGGCAATAGTGGACCCCTCCACTTT
TRBJ1-1	-	-	TRBV5-4	CASSSAGQMNTEAFF	TGTGCCAGCAGCTCGGCAGGACAAATGAACACTGAAGCTTTCTTT
TRBJ2-3	-	-	TRBV27	CASSLFSPKKQNTQYF	TGTGCCAGCAGTTTATTTAGCCCCAAGAAACAGAATACGCAGTATTTT
TRBJ2-1	-	TRBD2	TRBV4-1	CASSQTAGSGSFYNEQFF	TGCGCCAGCAGCCAAACCGCGGGTAGCGGGAGTTTCTACAATGAGCAGTTCTTC
TRBJ2-5	-	-	TRBV7-9	CASTSQETQYF	TGTGCCAGTACTAGCCAAGAGACCCAGTACTTC
TRBJ2-7	once	TRBD2	TRBV27	CASSGSSRYEQYF	TGTGCCAGTAGCGGGAGCTCACGCTACGAGCAGTACTTC
TRBJ2-2	-	-	TRBV18	CASSPRLRDINTGELFF	TGTGCCAGCTCACCACGGTTACGGGATATTAACACCGGGGAGCTGTTTTTT
TRBJ2-7	-	TRBD1	TRBV27	CASNRGQGFYEQYF	TGTGCCAGCAACAGGGGCCAAGGGTTCTACGAGCAGTACTTC
TRBJ2-3	-	-	TRBV28	CASSRGDRSPDTQYF	TGTGCCAGCAGCCGAGGGGATAGGTCGCCAGATACGCAGTATTTT
TRBJ1-2	few	-	TRBV12-5	CASGTAPIYGYTF	TGTGCTAGTGGAACAGCTCCTATCTATGGCTACACCTTC
TRBJ2-7	-	TRBD2	TRBV18	CASSPSAGGDYEQYF	TGTGCCAGCTCACCCTCGGCGGGAGGTGACTACGAGCAGTACTTC
TRBJ1-5	-	TRBD1	TRBV18	CASSSRQGLEFNNQPQHF	TGTGCCAGCTCATCCAGACAGGGTTTGGAGTTTAACAATCAGCCCCAGCATTTT
TRBJ2-7	-	-	TRBV7-2	CASSLAGGANAYEQYF	TGTGCCAGCAGCTTAGCCGGCGGGGCCAACGCCTACGAGCAGTACTTC
TRBJ1-2	-	TRBD1	TRBV7-8	CASSLDGTGVMDGYTF	TGTGCCAGCAGCTTAGACGGGACAGGGGTTATGGATGGCTACACCTTC